The sequence of this TCR beta chain was determined in a study of cytomegalovirus exposure and HLA in healthy donors. Concerning this clone: Antigen specificity is unknown.

Study results and limitations: Segments of the TCR beta V type were, in most cases, productive about 87% or about 30% of the time in an earlier analysis. Reports credit the classifier with highly specific, highly sensitive diagnosis of cytomegalovirus status.

The PCR had 60 Vbeta and 13 Jbeta primers. Clones were read by immunoSEQ multiplex PCR, and TCRdb kept only the in-frame ones, dropping some. The data show fewer than 250,000 clones, with 65% to 90% seen just once and around 1.5% held by the top ten. Donors in the study were healthy people who gave bone marrow. The J segment lost 1 base and the V segment lost 6 bases, leaving 5 bases of the junction unmatched. This CDR3 contains 14 residues. Germline V CDR1 and CDR2: MRHNA, SNTAGT. The receptor comes from a girl under 18 in good health and CMV-seronegative. Material for sequencing was PBMCs. The chain joins TRBV6-4 to TRBJ1-1; 7 bases are a match to TRBD1. In DNA form, the CDR3 reads TGTGCCAGCAGAGCCGGACAGGCGAACACTGAAGCTTTCTTT. Its protein product is CASRAGQANTEAFF.